This T cell receptor beta chain was captured in a study of T cells in Graves' hyperthyroidism and ophthalmopathy. This CDR3 is 14 amino acids long. Germline trimming cut 7 bases from V and 5 bases from J; bases unmatched to any gene: 10. This clonotype occurred many times. Amplified TCR beta CDR3 regions came from RNA transcripts. When the TCR CDR3 underwent first-round RT-PCR, the HTBI primer set was used. TCRdb reprocessed the multiplex PCR reads via MiXCR and lists one record per CDR3 protein. The data show roughly 520,000 distinct CDR3 sequences, less than 25% seen once. From more than 8 ml of fresh peripheral blood, PBMCs were isolated.

The TCR sequence derives from a woman aged 25 to 39 with Graves' ophthalmopathy. V usage is TRBV12-3 or TRBV12-4 and J usage is TRBJ2-5; 7 bases are a match to TRBD2. The specimen was blood. The CDR3 DNA sequence: TGTGCCAGCACCGGACTCCGGGGGGTCGAGACCCAGTACTTC. Translated: CASTGLRGVETQYF.